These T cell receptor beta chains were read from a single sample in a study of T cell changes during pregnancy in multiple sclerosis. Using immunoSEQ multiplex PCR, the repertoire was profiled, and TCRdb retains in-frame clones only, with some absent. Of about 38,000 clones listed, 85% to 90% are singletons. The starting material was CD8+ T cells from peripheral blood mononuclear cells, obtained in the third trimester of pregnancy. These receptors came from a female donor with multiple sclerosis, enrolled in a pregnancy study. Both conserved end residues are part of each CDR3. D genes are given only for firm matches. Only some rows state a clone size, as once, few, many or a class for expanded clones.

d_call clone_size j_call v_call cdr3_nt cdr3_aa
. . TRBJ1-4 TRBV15 TGTGCCACCAGCGCAGGACTTGCGGGACTGGCAGCAACTAATGAAAAACTGTTTTTT CATSAGLAGLAATNEKLFF
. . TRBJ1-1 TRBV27 TGTGCCAGCAGCCTTACCGGGTCTGAAGCTTTCTTT CASSLTGSEAFF
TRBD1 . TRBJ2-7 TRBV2 TGTGCCAGCAGGGGGACAGCGCGCTACGAGCAGTACTTC CASRGTARYEQYF
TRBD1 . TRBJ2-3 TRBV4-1 TGCGCCAGCAGCAATAGACAGGGGACAGATACGCAGTATTTT CASSNRQGTDTQYF
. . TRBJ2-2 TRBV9 TGTGCCAGCAGCGTAGAGGAGGGGGCATACACCGGGGAGCTGTTTTTT CASSVEEGAYTGELFF
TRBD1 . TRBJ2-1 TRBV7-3 TGTGCCAGCAGCTTGGACAGGGTTGGTCGGGATGAGCAGTTCTTC CASSLDRVGRDEQFF
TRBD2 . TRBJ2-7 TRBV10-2 TGCGCCAGCAGTGTGGACGGGGGGTTAATCGAGCAGTACTTC CASSVDGGLIEQYF
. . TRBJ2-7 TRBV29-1 TGCAGCGGGGGTCCAGGGTTCTACGAGCAGTACTTC CSGGPGFYEQYF
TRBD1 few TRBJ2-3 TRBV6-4 TGTGCCAGCAGTGGGGGAACACAGGGGGCGCCGACAGATACGCAGTATTTT CASSGGTQGAPTDTQYF
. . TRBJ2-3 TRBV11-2 TGTGCCAGTCACACCCACAGGGCCGATACGCAGTATTTT CASHTHRADTQYF
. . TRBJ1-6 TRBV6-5 TGTGCCAGCAGTTACTACGCGAGCTCCTATAATTCACCCCTCCACTTT CASSYYASSYNSPLHF
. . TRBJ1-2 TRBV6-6 TGTGCCAGCAGTTACTCAGGCGGACAGCCTTTCTATGGCTACACCTTC CASSYSGGQPFYGYTF
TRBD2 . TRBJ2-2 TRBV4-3 TGCGCCAGCAGCCAAGAGGGCCGGGAGGGCACCGGGGAGCTGTTTTTT CASSQEGREGTGELFF
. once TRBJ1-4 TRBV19 TGTGCCAGTAGCCTACTACTAGAGGCGGAAAAACTGTTTTTT CASSLLLEAEKLFF
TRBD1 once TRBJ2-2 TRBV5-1 TGCGCCAGCAGCAGCGGACAGGGGGCTTTCGGGGAGCTGTTTTTT CASSSGQGAFGELFF
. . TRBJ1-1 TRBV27 TGTGCCAGCAGTTTATCCCCAAGGGCCCCCGGGGTGAACACTGAAGCTTTCTTT CASSLSPRAPGVNTEAFF
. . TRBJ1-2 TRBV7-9 TGTGCCAGCAGCTTAGATCGGGGAATAGGGAAGAATGGCTACACCTTC CASSLDRGIGKNGYTF
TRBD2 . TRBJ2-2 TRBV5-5 TGTGCCAGCAGTTTGTCTCCGGGACTAGCAAGGGCCGGGGAGCTGTTTTTT CASSLSPGLARAGELFF
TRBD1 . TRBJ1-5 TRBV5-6 TGTGCCAGCAGCTCGGGGACAGGGGACAATCAGCCCCAGCATTTT CASSSGTGDNQPQHF
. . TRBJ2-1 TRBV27 TGTGCCAGCAGCCTGATACAGGGCAATGAGCAGTTCTTC CASSLIQGNEQFF
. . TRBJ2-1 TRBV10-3 TGTGCCATCAGCATGGACACCCCGAGCTCCTACAATGAGCAGTTCTTC CAISMDTPSSYNEQFF
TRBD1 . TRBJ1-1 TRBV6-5 TGTGCCAGCAGTTACGGGGCAGGGGGCATTGAAGCTTTCTTT CASSYGAGGIEAFF
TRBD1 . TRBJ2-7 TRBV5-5 TGCGCCAGCAGCCTCCACAGGGGGCTCGCCTACGAGCAGTACTTC CASSLHRGLAYEQYF
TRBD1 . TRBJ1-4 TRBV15 TGTGCCACCACACCGGGACAGGCGAATGAAAAACTGTTTTTT CATTPGQANEKLFF
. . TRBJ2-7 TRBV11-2 TGTGCCAGCAGCTCGGGGAACATCTACGAGCAGTACTTC CASSSGNIYEQYF
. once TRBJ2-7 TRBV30 TGTGCCTGGAGTGGGACAGCCTACGAGCAGTACTTC CAWSGTAYEQYF
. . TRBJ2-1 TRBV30 TGTGCCTGGAGTGCCCAGCAGGGGAGTGAGCAGTTCTTC CAWSAQQGSEQFF
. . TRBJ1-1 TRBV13 TGTGCCAGCAGCTTAGCCTCGGGACTGGGGGCTTTCTTT CASSLASGLGAFF
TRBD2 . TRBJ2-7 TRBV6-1 TGTGCCAGCAGCGAAGGACTAGCGGGAACCTACGAGCAGTACTTC CASSEGLAGTYEQYF
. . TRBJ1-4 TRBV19 TGTGCCAGTAGTATCCTACCGGGCGGAGGAAAACTGTTTTTT CASSILPGGGKLFF
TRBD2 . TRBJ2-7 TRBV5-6 TGTGCCAGCAGCGCACGGGACTACCCAGTTGGGCAGTACTTC CASSARDYPVGQYF
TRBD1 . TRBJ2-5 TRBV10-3 TGTGCCATCAGTGAATTCGACAGGGGGGACCGGGAGACCCAGTACTTC CAISEFDRGDRETQYF
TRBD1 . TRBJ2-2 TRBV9 TGTGCCAGCAGCGTAGCGACAGGGGTCACCGGGGAGCTGTTTTTT CASSVATGVTGELFF
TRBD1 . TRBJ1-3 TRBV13 TGTGCCAGCAGCGCGGGACAGGGGGCGATTATGTTTTCTGGAAACACCATATATTTT CASSAGQGAIMFSGNTIYF
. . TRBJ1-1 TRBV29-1 TGCAGCGTCTACACCACGGGGGCTGAAGCTTTCTTT CSVYTTGAEAFF
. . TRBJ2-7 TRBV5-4 TGTGCCAGCAGCTCGTCAGGGTGGGGATACTACGAGCAGTACTTC CASSSSGWGYYEQYF
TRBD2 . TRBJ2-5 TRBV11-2 TGTGCCAGCAGCTTAATAGCGGGGGGTGAGACCCAGTACTTC CASSLIAGGETQYF
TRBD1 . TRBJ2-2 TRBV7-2 TGTGCCAGCAGCTTAGACGACAGGGGGTGGGGAGGGGAGCTGTTTTTT CASSLDDRGWGGELFF
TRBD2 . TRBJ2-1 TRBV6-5 TGTGCCAGCAGTTACCCCCTAGCGGGGGGTTACAATGAGCAGTTCTTC CASSYPLAGGYNEQFF
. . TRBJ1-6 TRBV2 TGTGCCAGCATCCCTACCCTTGGGCAGAATTCACCCCTCCACTTT CASIPTLGQNSPLHF
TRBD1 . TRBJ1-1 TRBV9 TGTGCCAGCAGCGTATCACCCCGACAGGGTGGGAACACTGAAGCTTTTTTT CASSVSPRQGGNTEAFF
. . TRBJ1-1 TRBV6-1 TGTGCCAGCAGTGAATTGACTTCAAACACTGAAGCTTTCTTT CASSELTSNTEAFF
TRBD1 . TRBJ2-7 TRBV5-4 TGTGCCAGCAGCGCCGCCGGGACAGGAACCTACGAGCAGTACTTC CASSAAGTGTYEQYF
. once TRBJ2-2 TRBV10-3 TGTGCCATCAGTGGGGTAGGAGGGGCGAACACCGGGGAGCTGTTTTTT CAISGVGGANTGELFF
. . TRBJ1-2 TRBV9 TGTGCCAGCAGCGTAGCGGGGTCGCTTACTGGCTACACCTTC CASSVAGSLTGYTF
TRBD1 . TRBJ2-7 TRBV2 TGTGCCCCCCTGAGGGCAGGGGGTATCCAGCACTTC CAPLRAGGIQHF
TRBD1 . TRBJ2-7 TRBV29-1 TGCAGCGTTGAAGAAGGGGACAGGGGCTACGAGCAGTACTTC CSVEEGDRGYEQYF
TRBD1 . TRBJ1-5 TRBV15 TGTGCCACCAGCGTGGAGGGGGCTTATCAGCCCCAGCATTTT CATSVEGAYQPQHF
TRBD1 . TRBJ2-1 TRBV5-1 TGCGCCAGCAGCTTGGGAGGACAGGGTTACTACAATGAGCAGTTCTTC CASSLGGQGYYNEQFF
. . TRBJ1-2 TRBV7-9 TGTGCCAGCAGCCGGCAACACAGACACCTCTATGGCTACACCTTC CASSRQHRHLYGYTF
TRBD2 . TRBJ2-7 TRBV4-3 TGCGCCAGCAGCCAAGAGTTTTATGGCGGGGGGTCCCCTGAAAGAGAGCAGTACTTC CASSQEFYGGGSPEREQYF
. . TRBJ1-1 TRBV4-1 TGCGCCAGCAGCCAATTTTCAGGGTACACTGAAGCTTTCTTT CASSQFSGYTEAFF
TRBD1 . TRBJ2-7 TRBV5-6 TGTGCCAGCAGCAATGCGGGACAGGGGATTATAGACGCCTACGAGCAGTACTTC CASSNAGQGIIDAYEQYF
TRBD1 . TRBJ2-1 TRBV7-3 TGTGCCAGCAGTTCTGATCCCGGGACAGGGAACTTGAAGCAGTTCTTC CASSSDPGTGNLKQFF
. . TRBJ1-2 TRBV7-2 TGTGCCAGCGGCGCAGGGTATGGCTACACCTTC CASGAGYGYTF